The text below deals with one TCR beta chain. Its matching antigen is unknown. RNA extraction gave at least 5.5 micrograms of total RNA per sample. This sample was taken from a study of blood T cells in healthy people across ages. Study-wide results and caveats: Measured against age, TCR beta diversity per million T cells decreased in a roughly linear manner.

Germline V lookup: CDR1 SNHLY, CDR2 FYNNEI. The CDR3 runs to 12 residues. V lost 0 bases, J lost 3 bases, and 2 bases lay in between. A second PCR of roughly 7 to 11 cycles used a sample-barcoded 5' primer and a J-beta primer mix. TCRdb re-derived calls from the 5' RACE reads in MiXCR, one entry per CDR3 protein. The sample lists hundreds of thousands of distinct CDR3 sequences, approximately 25% occurring once. These data were also reused for a study on T cells of mothers and their children.

This receptor was identified in a boy between 10 and 17 years old in good health. The sequenced material came from blood. The rearrangement links TRBV2 to TRBJ2-5; D is undetermined. The CDR3 nucleotides read TGTGCCAGCAGTGAAGCGGAAGAGACCCAGTACTTC. As protein: CASSEAEETQYF.